This T cell receptor beta chain was captured by sequencing in a study of blood T cell repertoires in COVID-19. Turning to the study itself: T cells, B-cell-depleted T cells, or PBMCs supplied cDNA or gDNA.

Methods used by the authors: Amplification of reference gene primers was used by the study to estimate nucleated cell counts. Measured with immunoSEQ multiplex PCR; TCRdb has only the in-frame clones, and not every one. V, J and clone size are taken as reported in that table, and D and trimming were inferred from the DNA itself. The data contain approximately 100,000 clones, approximately 84% of them seen just once; the ten biggest clones take up under 30%. The germline V gene has CDR1 SGHDN and CDR2 FVKESK. The CDR3 consists of 14 residues. The V gene lost 2 bases and the J gene lost 2 bases, with 9 bases spanning the gap.

V gene TRBV14 combines with J gene TRBJ1-1; D is undetermined. This TCR was sampled from a man aged 60 to 75 with acute or convalescent COVID-19. The sample was peripheral blood. The DNA of the CDR3 is TGTGCCAGCAGCCAAAACACGTTAAACACTGAAGCTTTCTTT. It encodes CASSQNTLNTEAFF.